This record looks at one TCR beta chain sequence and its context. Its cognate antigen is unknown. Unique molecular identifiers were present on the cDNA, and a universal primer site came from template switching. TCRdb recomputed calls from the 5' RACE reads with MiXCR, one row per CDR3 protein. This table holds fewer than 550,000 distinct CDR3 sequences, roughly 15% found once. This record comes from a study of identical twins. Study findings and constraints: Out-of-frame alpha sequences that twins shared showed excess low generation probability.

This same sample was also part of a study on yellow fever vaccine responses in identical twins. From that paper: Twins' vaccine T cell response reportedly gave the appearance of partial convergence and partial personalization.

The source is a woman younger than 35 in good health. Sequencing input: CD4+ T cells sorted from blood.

CDR3 residues: CASTRASYEQYF. DNA of the CDR3: TGTGCCAGCACCCGGGCTTCCTACGAGCAGTACTTC. J is TRBJ2-7 and V is TRBV28, with D hard to call. V shed 7 bases and J shed 1 base, with 8 bases lying between them. This CDR3 comprises 12 residues. Germline CDR1 reads MDHEN; CDR2 reads SYDVKM. Based on the CDR3 plus reference TRBV28 and TRBJ2-7, the full variable domain is DVKVTQSSRYLVKRTGEKVFLECVQDMDHENMFWYRQDPGLGLRLIYFSYDVKMKEKGDIPEGYSVSREKKERFSLILESASTNQTSMYLCASTRASYEQYFGPGTRLTVT.